One sample yielded the 21 T cell receptor beta chains listed below, sequenced in a study of Graves' ophthalmopathy and Graves' hyperthyroidism (dated by TCRdb to the late 2010s). TCRdb shows the sequencer as Illumina HiSeq 2000. For repertoire sequencing, the TCR beta CDR3 regions were amplified from RNA transcripts. A first-round RT-PCR used HTBI primers with the Qiagen OneStep RT-PCR kit, followed by a second-round multiplex PCR, size selection and purification. TCRdb reprocessing: public reads trimmed at Q25 with fastp, clones called with MiXCR, in-frame beta chains kept. All rows with the same CDR3 protein become a single entry with the most common DNA and genes. Counted in this sample were around 1.1 million distinct CDR3 sequences; about 38% of them appeared once. The top ten clones comprise approximately 10% of the sample. What was sequenced was peripheral blood or thyroid tissue (not recorded which). These receptors were taken from an adult man with Graves' hyperthyroidism.

The CDR3 here is CATPLRVRGNEKLFF. DNA of the CDR3: TGTGCCACGCCATTACGGGTCCGTGGTAATGAAAAACTGTTTTTT. V and J are TRBV9 and TRBJ1-4; D remains ambiguous. Per the germline V gene, CDR1 is SGDLS and CDR2 is YYNGEE. This CDR3 spans 15 amino acids. V lost 9 bases and J lost 4, with 19 bases in between. Full variable domain (missing parts from reference TRBV9 and TRBJ1-4): DSGVTQTPKHLITATGQRVTLRCSPRSGDLSVYWYQQSLDQGLQFLIQYYNGEERAKGNILERFSAQQFPDLHSELNLSSLELGDSALYFCATPLRVRGNEKLFFGSGTQLSVL.

The chain joins TRBV12-3 or TRBV12-4 to TRBJ1-2, with no clear D. The CDR3 sequence is 13 residues long. The V and J ends lost 5 bases and 6 bases respectively, with 13 bases between them. The CDR3 loop is CASSRGLGHGYTF. The CDR3 DNA follows: TGTGCCAGCAGTCGCGGGCTTGGGCATGGCTACACCTTC.

CDR3: CASSSAASGSIDEQFF. The CDR3 DNA reads TGTGCCAGCAGCTCGGCCGCTAGCGGGAGTATCGATGAGCAGTTCTTC. V gene TRBV7-2 combines with J gene TRBJ2-5; TRBD2 matches 10 bases. The DNA end favors TRBJ2-1, so the J call may be wrong. CDR1 SGHTA and CDR2 FQGNSA come from the germline V gene. The CDR3 covers 16 residues.

The chain is built from TRBV9 and TRBJ2-7; no clear D. Trimming took off 4 bases at V and 2 bases at J, with 16 bases between the two ends. The CDR3 length is 15 residues. CDR1 and CDR2 (germline): SGDLS, YYNGEE. The CDR3 coding sequence is TGTGCCAGCAGCCAAGGACCATTGGGTACCTACGAGCAGTACTTC. It encodes CASSQGPLGTYEQYF.

Notes on this clonotype: This may be a read error, as it is one base from a much larger clone. The chain links TRBV2 to TRBJ1-4; perhaps TRBD1 as D (5 bases). CDR1 is SNHLY and CDR2 is FYNNEI in the germline V gene. The CDR3 contains 15 residues. V lost 5 bases to trimming and J lost 6 bases, with 16 bases between them. This CDR3 is CASSSKGRVYEKLFF. Here the CDR3 DNA reads TGTGCCAGCAGTAGCAAGGGCAGGGTTTATGAAAAACTGTTTTTT.

This clonotype was picked up one time. This may be a read error, as it is one base from a much larger clone. The rearrangement joins TRBV10-3 to TRBJ1-5, with a weak D call TRBD1 (6 bases). This CDR3 is built from 14 residues. Germline values: CDR1 ENHRY, CDR2 SYGVKD. V gave up 5 bases and J gave up 4 bases, with 12 bases separating them. CDR3 protein: CAISPQGQNQPQHF. The CDR3 DNA is TGTGCCATCAGTCCCCAGGGGCAGAATCAGCCCCAGCATTTT.

This clonotype showed up just a few times. At one end, the junction sequence differs from germline, possibly due to a read error. The chain couples TRBV10-1 to TRBJ2-5; maybe TRBD2 (6 bases). Germline V gives CDR1 WNHNN, CDR2 SYGVQD (reference sequence). This CDR3 has 19 amino acids. The DNA of the CDR3 is TGTGCCAGCAGTTTTCCCATCGGGGGAGCGGTGCAAAGGCAAGAGACCCAGTACTTC. This encodes CASSFPIGGAVQRQETQYF.

This chain links TRBV28 with TRBJ2-5; D may match TRBD1 or TRBD2 (6 bases each). V gave up 4 bases and J gave up 5 bases, with 20 bases separating them. Germline CDR1 and CDR2: MDHEN and SYDVKM. This CDR3 is built from 16 residues. CDR3 loop: CASSYRPRRGMETQYF. CDR3 sequence (DNA): TGTGCCAGCAGTTACCGACCCCGGAGGGGGATGGAGACCCAGTACTTC.

To note about this clonotype: Since the CDR3 does not end with the conserved phenylalanine or tryptophan, this likely comes from a read error. It is unclear where the CDR3 begins or ends on the DNA, so no DNA is shown, and the CDR3 is as TCRdb lists it. V gene TRBV10-3 combines with J gene TRBJ1-4; TRBD1, the table's D call, was not compared with the DNA. CDR1 and CDR2 from the germline V gene are ENHRY and SYGVKD. The CDR3 is 9 amino acids in total, end residues counted. The CDR3 reads CASGYEALR.

This clonotype turned up a few times. At one end the junction does not follow the germline gene, possibly because of a read error. V usage is TRBV5-1 and J usage is TRBJ1-2, with D unclear. CDR1 and CDR2 from the germline V gene are SGHRS and YFSETQ. This CDR3 is built from 14 residues. CDR3 nucleotide sequence: TGTGCCAGCAGCTCCCCTTCAGCTAACTATGGCTACACCTTC. Protein sequence: CASSSPSANYGYTF.

A word on this clonotype: A read error may explain this, as a much larger clone is one base away. CDR3 region: CASSTSPPGRSAQEAQYF. The CDR3 DNA follows: TGTGCCAGCAGCACAAGCCCCCCAGGGAGGTCGGCACAAGAGGCCCAGTACTTC. The rearrangement joins TRBV7-9 to TRBJ2-5, with TRBD2 as a possible D gene (6 bases). Per the germline V gene, CDR1 is SEHNR and CDR2 is FQNEAQ (reference sequence). The CDR3 extends over 18 amino acids.

In its sample, this clonotype was seen a few times. V usage is TRBV28 and J usage is TRBJ2-7; perhaps TRBD2 as D (5 bases). CDR1 and CDR2 from the germline V gene are MDHEN and SYDVKM. V lost 6 bases and J 4 bases, leaving 10 bases between the germline ends. The length of the CDR3 is 12 residues. CDR3 nucleotide sequence: TGTGCCAGCAGCCATAGCGTTTACGAGCAGTACTTC. Protein sequence: CASSHSVYEQYF.

This chain connects TRBV7-8 to TRBJ1-6; possibly TRBD1 for D (5 bases). This CDR3 spans 14 amino acids. Germline values: CDR1 SGHVS, CDR2 FQNEAQ. Trimming took off 8 bases at V and 7 bases at J, with 15 bases between the two ends. CDR3 nucleotide sequence: TGTGCCAGCCGCTGGGGGATTTCAAATTCACCCCTCCACTTT. This codes for CASRWGISNSPLHF.

This clonotype occurred many times. This chain connects TRBV7-9 to TRBJ2-7; D possibly corresponds to TRBD1 (5 bases). V was pared by 5 bases and J by 2 bases, with 22 bases between. Germline V gene data show CDR1 as SEHNR and CDR2 as FQNEAQ (reference sequence). The CDR3 sequence is 17 residues long. This chain's CDR3 is CASSLPRRGFVPYEQYF. In DNA, the CDR3 is TGTGCCAGCAGCCTACCTAGAAGGGGATTTGTTCCCTACGAGCAGTACTTC. The full variable domain, in which reference TRBV7-9 and TRBJ2-7 provide the parts outside the CDR3, is DTGVSQNPRHKITKRGQNVTFRCDPISEHNRLYWYRQTLGQGPEFLTYFQNEAQLEKSRLLSDRFSAERPKGSFSTLEIQRTEQGDSAMYLCASSLPRRGFVPYEQYFGPGTRLTVT.

The CDR3 DNA sequence: TGTGCCAGCAGCCAACTCCAGGGAGGTCGGACTGAAGCCCAGCATTTT. As protein: CASSQLQGGRTEAQHF. The chain combines TRBV7-2 with TRBJ1-5; maybe TRBD1 (5 bases). The CDR3 runs 16 residues. Germline-derived CDR1 and CDR2 are SGHTA and FQGNSA. The V end lost 5 bases, the J end lost 11 bases, and 25 bases lay between the germline ends.

CDR3 coding DNA: TGTGCCAGTAGTATGGCTTGGGGCACAGATACGCAGTATTTT. Its protein is CASSMAWGTDTQYF. The chain has TRBV19 and TRBJ2-3; no definite D call. The CDR3 covers 14 residues. Germline-derived CDR1 and CDR2 are LNHDA and SQIVND (reference sequence). V lost 3 bases to trimming and J lost 1 base, with 8 bases between them. Filled out from reference TRBV19 and TRBJ2-3, the complete variable domain reads DGGITQSPKYLFRKEGQNVTLSCEQNLNHDAMYWYRQDPGQGLRLIYYSQIVNDFQKGDIAEGYSVSREKKESFPLTVTSAQKNPTAFYLCASSMAWGTDTQYFGPGTRLTVL.

This chain joins TRBV29-1 and TRBJ1-2, with a tentative D call TRBD1 (6 bases). The germline V and J ends were trimmed by 4 bases and 5 bases, with 11 bases remaining between them. CDR1 is SQVTM and CDR2 is ANQGSEA in the germline V gene. The CDR3 has 12 residues. CDR3 residues: CSVGDIGYGYTF. CDR3 nucleotide sequence: TGCAGCGTTGGGGACATTGGGTATGGCTACACCTTC.

There are a few counts of this clonotype. At one boundary the junction diverges from the germline segment, which might be a read error. The rearrangement uses TRBV10-3 and TRBJ1-2; TRBD1 is a possible D gene (6 bases). Germline V gene lookup returns CDR1 ENHRY and CDR2 SYGVKD. The CDR3 totals 16 residues. The CDR3 coding sequence is TGTGCCAGCAGTTACACAGGGACGAGCCGCGACTATGGCTACACCTTC. Translation gives CASSYTGTSRDYGYTF.

The genes are TRBV7-9 and TRBJ1-1; maybe TRBD1 (6 bases). The length of the CDR3 is 12 residues. The V gene's germline CDR1 is SEHNR and CDR2 FQNEAQ (reference sequence). V was trimmed by 11 bases and J by 11 bases, leaving 21 bases between them. The CDR3 bases are TGTGCCCTCGCAGGGGACAACATTTGGGCTTTCTTT. The encoded protein is CALAGDNIWAFF.

V usage is TRBV7-3 and J usage is TRBJ2-5; either TRBD1 or TRBD2 may supply D (5 bases each). From germline, CDR1 is SGHTA and CDR2 FQGTGA. Trimming pared 5 bases from V and 5 bases from J, leaving 9 bases between. The CDR3 loop spans 12 amino acids. CDR3 DNA: TGTGCCAGCAGCCGGGACGGGGAGACCCAGTACTTC. Translated, it gives CASSRDGETQYF. Full variable domain (missing parts from reference TRBV7-3 and TRBJ2-5): GAGVSQTPSNKVTEKGKYVELRCDPISGHTALYWYRQSLGQGPEFLIYFQGTGAADDSGLPNDRFFAVRPEGSVSTLKIQRTERGDSAVYLCASSRDGETQYFGPGTRLLVL.

This chain links TRBV7-9 with TRBJ2-2; D is perhaps TRBD2 (6 bases). The V end lost 1 base, the J end lost 9 bases, and 9 bases lay between the germline ends. The V gene's germline CDR1 is SEHNR and CDR2 FQNEAQ (reference sequence). The CDR3 runs 13 residues. In DNA form, the CDR3 reads TGTGCCAGCAGCTTAGGGAGGGGAAGGGAGCTGTTTTTT. Protein product: CASSLGRGRELFF.